A single sample is the source of the 23 T cell receptor beta chains below, sequenced in a study of OX40 agonist ivuxolimab in advanced cancers. TCRdb's copy holds only in-frame clones and misses some; the assay was immunoSEQ multiplex PCR. The sample carries about 99,000 clones, approximately 93% recorded once. The specimen was CD4+ or CD8+ T cells sorted from blood, collected in a trial of the OX40 agonist ivuxolimab. These receptors were collected from an adult with an advanced solid tumor such as melanoma, head and neck, liver or kidney cancer.

V is TRBV5-4 and J is TRBJ1-3, with TRBD1 as a possible D gene (6 bases). The V end was cut by 0 bases, the J end by 0 bases, with 10 bases between. Germline loops: CDR1 SGHNT, CDR2 YYREEE (reference sequence). The CDR3 extends over 16 amino acids. The CDR3 region is CASSLGGGGSGNTIYF. DNA for the CDR3: TGTGCCAGCAGCTTGGGTGGGGGCGGCTCTGGAAACACCATATATTTT.

This chain uses TRBV19 with TRBJ2-3; 7 nucleotides line up with TRBD2. Germline CDR1 reads LNHDA; CDR2 reads SQIVND (reference sequence). V trimming: 2 bases; J trimming: 3 bases; junction bases outside the gene matches: 5. This CDR3 is 15 amino acids long. The DNA of the CDR3 is TGTGCCAGTAGTATAAGGCGGGAGAGGACAGATACGCAGTATTTT. It is translated as CASSIRRERTDTQYF. The whole variable domain, filled in from reference TRBV19 and TRBJ2-3, reads DGGITQSPKYLFRKEGQNVTLSCEQNLNHDAMYWYRQDPGQGLRLIYYSQIVNDFQKGDIAEGYSVSREKKESFPLTVTSAQKNPTAFYLCASSIRRERTDTQYFGPGTRLTVL.

A word on this clone: The sample has other DNA sequences that encode this CDR3 too. The chain recombines TRBV7-7 with TRBJ2-5; 11 nucleotides match TRBD1. Losses at the gene ends were 5 bases for V and 4 bases for J; bases not matched to a gene: 6. CDR3 length: 15 residues. Looked up from germline, CDR1 is SSHAT and CDR2 is FNYEAQ (reference sequence). CDR3 amino acids: CASSLGGTGGETQYF. The CDR3 DNA reads TGTGCCAGCAGCCTAGGAGGGACAGGGGGAGAGACCCAGTACTTC.

The chain has TRBV9 and TRBJ2-7; 8 nucleotides line up with TRBD1. The CDR3 sequence is 14 residues long. Unmatched junction bases numbered 5, after V lost 4 bases and J lost 2 bases. Germline V CDR1 and CDR2: SGDLS, YYNGEE. The CDR3 DNA is TGTGCCAGCAGCCCCCGGACAGGGCCCTACGAGCAGTACTTC. As protein: CASSPRTGPYEQYF.

The chain carries TRBV28 and TRBJ1-5, with D possibly being TRBD1 (5 bases). Trimming removed 4 bases from V and 1 base from J, with 11 bases in between. The germline V gene encodes CDR1 MDHEN and CDR2 SYDVKM. The CDR3 sequence is 15 residues long. Here the CDR3 reads CASSWDGTSNQPQHF. The CDR3 nucleotides are TGTGCCAGCAGTTGGGACGGGACGAGCAATCAGCCCCAGCATTTT.

The V call is TRBV19, the J call TRBJ1-1; D uncertain. Looked up from germline, CDR1 is LNHDA and CDR2 is SQIVND (reference sequence). There are 13 residues in the CDR3. Deletions cut 5 bases from V and 4 bases from J, with 11 bases between. CDR3 in amino acids: CASSADGSTEAFF. CDR3 bases: TGTGCCAGTAGTGCCGACGGGAGCACTGAAGCTTTCTTT.

The CDR3 sequence is CASSPNRQRGFF. CDR3 coding DNA: TGTGCCAGCAGCCCAAATCGACAGCGGGGGTTCTTC. The genes are TRBV6-5 and TRBJ2-1; 7 positions match TRBD2. The junction had 11 bases not matched to a gene; V was cut back by 6 bases and J by 15 bases. CDR3 length equals 12 residues. Germline CDR1 is MNHEY and CDR2 is SVGAGI.

As regards this clone: A read error may account for a junction end that differs from germline. This chain links TRBV7-2 with TRBJ1-2; maybe TRBD1 (5 bases). The CDR3 runs 16 residues. Per germline, CDR1 SGHTA and CDR2 FQGNSA. The DNA of the CDR3 is TGTGCCAGCAGCCTAGCCGGGACGGAAACTAACTATGGCTACACCTTC. Protein: CASSLAGTETNYGYTF.

This rearrangement joins TRBV9 to TRBJ1-1; 8 positions match TRBD1. J gave up 5 bases and V 0 bases, and 30 bases lay outside the gene matches. Germline V gives CDR1 SGDLS, CDR2 YYNGEE. The CDR3 runs 23 residues. The CDR3 reads CASSVGVEFRAPRGRLVRTEAFF. The CDR3 bases are TGTGCCAGCAGCGTAGGAGTTGAGTTTAGGGCTCCCAGGGGGCGCCTGGTTCGTACTGAAGCTTTCTTT.

The chain combines TRBV5-4 with TRBJ2-5; D unresolved. Per germline, CDR1 SGHNT and CDR2 YYREEE (reference sequence). The CDR3 runs 15 residues. The germline V and J ends were trimmed by 0 bases and 3 bases, with 12 bases remaining between them. The CDR3 region is CASSLEWGNEETQYF. Here the CDR3 DNA reads TGTGCCAGCAGCTTGGAATGGGGTAACGAAGAGACCCAGTACTTC.

This chain connects TRBV4-3 to TRBJ1-1; tentatively, D is TRBD1 (5 bases). The V gene lost 4 bases and the J gene lost 7 bases, with 10 bases spanning the gap. CDR3 length: 12 amino acids. Per the germline V gene, CDR1 is LGHNA and CDR2 is YSLEER. The CDR3, as DNA: TGCGCCAGCAGCCGCCAGGGAGGTGAAGCTTTCTTT. Its protein product is CASSRQGGEAFF.

A single count supports this clone. The chain has TRBV28 and TRBJ1-5; no firm D call. CDR1 is MDHEN and CDR2 is SYDVKM in the germline V gene. Trimming left V 1 base short and J 3 bases short, with 7 bases between. This CDR3 is 14 amino acids long. In DNA, the CDR3 is TGTGCCAGCAGTTTATTCGGGCCCAATCAGCCCCAGCATTTT. Protein sequence: CASSLFGPNQPQHF.

This sequence joins TRBV7-3 and TRBJ2-1, with 11 bases fitting TRBD2. Trimming removed 5 bases from V and 4 bases from J; junction bases left unmatched: 7. Per germline, CDR1 SGHTA and CDR2 FQGTGA. The length of the CDR3 is 16 residues. CDR3: CASSRIAGGPYNEQFF. In nucleotides, the CDR3 is TGTGCCAGCAGCCGGATAGCGGGAGGGCCGTACAATGAGCAGTTCTTC.

CDR3 coding DNA: TGTGCCACCTCCGGAGCCAACCAAGAGACCCAGTACTTC. Its protein product is CATSGANQETQYF. The gene calls are TRBV15 and TRBJ2-5, with D unresolved. Germline V CDR1 and CDR2: LNHNV, YYDKDF (reference sequence). Trimming removed 8 bases from V and 0 bases from J, with 10 bases in between. This CDR3 has 13 residues.

The chain recombines TRBV30 with TRBJ1-3, with D perhaps matching TRBD1 (6 bases). The CDR3 extends over 16 amino acids. The ends were cut back, 2 bases at V and 2 bases at J, with 16 bases in the middle. Germline CDR1 GTSNPN, CDR2 SVGIG (reference sequence). The CDR3 sequence is CAWSPDRTGTGNTIYF. CDR3 nucleotide sequence: TGTGCCTGGAGTCCCGACAGAACAGGGACTGGAAACACCATATATTTT.

V gene TRBV27 combines with J gene TRBJ1-3, with 9 nucleotides matching TRBD1. Germline-derived CDR1 and CDR2 are MNHEY and SMNVEV (reference sequence). J gave up 4 bases and V 6 bases, and 7 bases lay outside the gene matches. CDR3 length equals 15 residues. The CDR3 coding sequence is TGTGCCAGCAGCCAAGGACAGGGGTCGGGAAACACCATATATTTT. This translates into CASSQGQGSGNTIYF.

The CDR3 DNA is TGTGCCAGCGGACAGGGGATCTCCTACGAGCAGTACTTC. Protein product: CASGQGISYEQYF. The chain has TRBV19 and TRBJ2-7; 9 positions agree with TRBD1. The CDR3 loop spans 13 amino acids. V was clipped by 9 bases and J by 0 bases; unmatched bases: 3. Germline V gives CDR1 LNHDA, CDR2 SQIVND (reference sequence).

The chain is built from TRBV13 and TRBJ2-3; unclear D gene. This CDR3 has 14 residues. V lost 1 base and J lost 1, with 6 bases in between. Germline V gene lookup returns CDR1 PRHDT and CDR2 FYEKMQ (reference sequence). This CDR3 reads CASSLVLGTDTQYF. Here the CDR3 DNA reads TGTGCCAGCAGCTTAGTCTTGGGCACAGATACGCAGTATTTT.

The J gene is TRBJ2-5, the V gene TRBV29-1; possible D gene TRBD2, 6 bases. The V gene lost 3 bases and the J gene lost 0 bases, with 29 bases spanning the gap. Germline V gene lookup returns CDR1 SQVTM and CDR2 ANQGSEA. The CDR3 covers 20 residues. The CDR3 here is CSVERGWGPRVGRYQETQYF. DNA for the CDR3: TGCAGCGTTGAGCGGGGTTGGGGCCCCAGGGTAGGGCGGTACCAAGAGACCCAGTACTTC.

The chain employs TRBV5-1 and TRBJ1-4, with D hard to call. The CDR3 is 14 residues long. The germline CDR1 and CDR2 sequences are SGHRS and YFSETQ. The germline V and J ends were trimmed by 5 bases and 0 bases, with 8 bases remaining between them. CDR3 nucleotides: TGCGCCAGCAGGTTAGATACAACTAATGAAAAACTGTTTTTT. The encoded protein is CASRLDTTNEKLFF.

The rearrangement uses TRBV5-1 and TRBJ2-1, with TRBD2 matching 12 bases. This CDR3 spans 16 amino acids. CDR1 and CDR2 (germline): SGHRS, YFSETQ. V lost 0 bases and J lost 4; bases outside the gene matches: 2. Here the CDR3 DNA reads TGCGCCAGCAGCTTGGCCGGGACTAGCGGGTACAATGAGCAGTTCTTC. Encoded protein: CASSLAGTSGYNEQFF.

The chain couples TRBV7-8 to TRBJ2-7; D possibly corresponds to TRBD1 (6 bases). Germline V CDR1 and CDR2: SGHVS, FQNEAQ. This CDR3 comprises 13 residues. Deletions cut 4 bases from V and 0 bases from J, with 7 bases between. In DNA, the CDR3 is TGTGCCAGCAGCTACAGGGTCTCCTACGAGCAGTACTTC. Encoded protein: CASSYRVSYEQYF.

About this clone itself: The same CDR3 arises from other DNA sequences in this sample as well. The rearrangement uses TRBV7-2 and TRBJ1-5, with D unresolved. The V gene's germline CDR1 is SGHTA and CDR2 FQGNSA. The CDR3 runs 13 residues. Between the trimmed V and J ends, which lost 1 base and 4 bases, there was a span of 5 bases. This chain's CDR3 is CASSLDRNQPQHF. The CDR3 DNA is TGTGCCAGCAGCTTAGACAGAAATCAGCCCCAGCATTTT.